The rows below give T cell receptor beta chains drawn from one sample of a study of shared clonotypes between healthy human individuals. Generated by immunoSEQ multiplex PCR, the TCRdb table keeps only in-frame clones and is missing some. The table shows millions of clones, with around nine tenths occurring only once. The sequenced sample consisted of naive CD4+ T cells sorted from blood. These receptors were taken from a man in his late teens or twenties in good health. CDR3s include the opening cysteine and the closing phenylalanine or tryptophan. The order of the fields is J gene, V gene, clone size, D gene, CDR3 protein, CDR3 DNA. A D gene is named only where the DNA matches it firmly. The size entry is marked missing in some rows and otherwise reads once, few, many or a size class.

TRBJ1-6	TRBV2	NA	NA	CASARGEINSPLHF	TGTGCCAGCGCTCGGGGGGAAATAAATTCACCCCTCCACTTT
TRBJ1-2	TRBV29-1	NA	NA	CSVEDRVTNYGYTF	TGCAGCGTTGAGGACAGAGTTACTAACTATGGCTACACCTTC
TRBJ2-1	TRBV19	NA	TRBD2	CASKREGSYNEQFF	TGTGCCAGTAAGAGGGAGGGCTCCTACAATGAGCAGTTCTTC
TRBJ2-5	TRBV2	NA	NA	CASSEGGRGGKETQYF	TGTGCCAGCAGTGAAGGCGGACGGGGAGGAAAAGAGACCCAGTACTTC
TRBJ2-7	TRBV11-2	NA	NA	CASSLRVSSEQYF	TGTGCCAGCAGCTTAAGGGTATCGAGCGAGCAGTACTTC
TRBJ2-3	TRBV10-3	NA	NA	CATKNSGDTQYF	TGTGCCACCAAGAACTCTGGGGATACGCAGTATTTT
TRBJ2-7	TRBV11-2	NA	TRBD1	CASSLHIEDRVGEQYF	TGTGCCAGCAGCTTACACATCGAGGACAGGGTGGGAGAGCAGTACTTC
TRBJ2-1	TRBV6-1	NA	TRBD1	CASLTGAVGNEQFF	TGTGCCAGCTTAACAGGGGCCGTGGGCAATGAGCAGTTCTTC
TRBJ1-1	TRBV2	NA	NA	CASRVELNTEAFF	TGTGCCAGCAGGGTGGAACTGAACACTGAAGCTTTCTTT
TRBJ2-4	TRBV5-1	NA	NA	CASSLDPGVAKNIQYF	TGCGCCAGCAGCTTGGACCCAGGGGTAGCCAAAAACATTCAGTACTTC
TRBJ1-6	TRBV18	once	NA	CASSPQGIGSPLHF	TGTGCCAGCTCACCACAGGGGATCGGTTCACCCCTCCACTTT
TRBJ2-3	TRBV11-2	NA	NA	CASSTIGFRTDTQYF	TGTGCCAGCAGCACTATCGGGTTTCGCACAGATACGCAGTATTTT
TRBJ2-3	TRBV15	NA	TRBD2	CATSREKSASGRRTDTQYF	TGTGCCACCAGCAGAGAAAAGTCTGCTAGCGGGCGCCGCACAGATACGCAGTATTTT
TRBJ2-7	TRBV5-5	NA	NA	CASSLMQGYTYEQYF	TGTGCCAGCAGCTTGATGCAGGGTTATACCTACGAGCAGTACTTC
TRBJ2-2	TRBV6-6	NA	TRBD2	CASSPGLAGTGELFF	TGTGCCAGCAGTCCAGGACTAGCGGGCACCGGGGAGCTGTTTTTT
TRBJ2-3	TRBV4-1	NA	NA	CASSPALGANPDTQYF	TGCGCCAGCAGCCCTGCACTCGGGGCTAACCCAGATACGCAGTATTTT
TRBJ2-1	TRBV6-1	NA	NA	CASSEVGGAVGEQFF	TGTGCCAGCAGTGAAGTTGGGGGGGCCGTCGGTGAGCAGTTCTTC
TRBJ1-2	TRBV5-1	NA	TRBD1	CASSYGQGTPGGYTF	TGCGCCAGCAGCTACGGACAGGGAACCCCCGGTGGCTACACCTTC
TRBJ2-2	TRBV2	few	TRBD2	CASRETSGRAGELFF	TGTGCCAGCAGGGAAACTAGCGGGAGGGCCGGGGAGCTGTTTTTT
TRBJ1-4	TRBV6-5	NA	NA	CASTPRGGRDEKLFF	TGTGCCAGCACCCCAAGGGGGGGAAGAGATGAAAAACTGTTTTTT
TRBJ1-1	TRBV7-2	NA	NA	CASSPSRVMNTEAFF	TGTGCCAGCAGTCCTAGTAGGGTGATGAACACTGAAGCTTTCTTT
TRBJ2-7	TRBV5-1	NA	NA	CASSTTYEQYF	TGCGCCAGTTCAACAACCTACGAGCAGTACTTC
TRBJ2-2	TRBV11-3	NA	TRBD2	CASSMTLQLAGVTGELFF	TGTGCCAGCAGCATGACCCTGCAACTAGCGGGAGTCACCGGGGAGCTGTTTTTT
TRBJ1-4	TRBV11-1	once	NA	CASSLGESEKLFF	TGTGCCAGCAGCTTAGGGGAAAGCGAAAAACTGTTTTTT
TRBJ2-5	TRBV27	once	TRBD2	CASRSGAETQYF	TGTGCCAGCAGGAGCGGGGCGGAGACCCAGTACTTC
TRBJ1-2	TRBV5-1	NA	NA	CASSLEGGHYGYTF	TGCGCCAGCAGCTTGGAGGGGGGCCACTATGGCTACACCTTC
TRBJ1-6	TRBV11-2	NA	NA	CASSPRARDYNSPLHF	TGTGCCAGCAGCCCCCGGGCACGGGACTATAATTCACCCCTCCACTTT
TRBJ2-5	TRBV11-3	NA	NA	CASSLRGETQYF	TGTGCCAGCAGCCTTAGGGGAGAGACCCAGTACTTC
TRBJ1-2	TRBV5-4	NA	NA	CASRMTGGMGYTF	TGTGCCAGCAGGATGACAGGTGGAATGGGCTACACCTTC
TRBJ2-2	TRBV5-1	NA	NA	CSRPVPATTGELFF	TGCTCCCGGCCCGTCCCCGCGACGACCGGGGAGCTGTTTTTT
TRBJ1-1	TRBV5-5	NA	NA	CASRLPSANTEAFF	TGTGCCAGCAGGTTACCCAGCGCGAACACTGAAGCTTTCTTT